Each of the 5 T cell receptor beta chains below was sequenced from the same sample in a study of blood T cells in healthy people across ages. It was with a sample-barcoded 5' primer and a J-beta primer mix that a second PCR of roughly 7 to 12 cycles was run. TCRdb redid the calling of the 5' RACE reads with MiXCR, one entry per CDR3 protein. The table lists some 930,000 distinct CDR3 sequences, about 29% of them singletons. Another study also made use of these data, one on T cells of mothers and their children.

The specimen was blood. All receptors come from a woman aged 40 to 50 in good health.

This clonotype has at least ten counts. The chain links TRBV12-3 or TRBV12-4 to TRBJ1-1, with TRBD1 as a possible D gene (6 bases). The CDR3 covers 16 residues. V was clipped by 4 bases and J by 1 base, with 16 bases between them. DNA for the CDR3: TGTGCCAGCAGTTCTCCTAACAGGGCGGGGAACACTGAAGCTTTCTTT. This encodes CASSSPNRAGNTEAFF.

This clonotype was recorded only once. One junction end disagrees with the germline gene, perhaps due to a read error. This chain joins TRBV14 and TRBJ2-1; TRBD1 aligns across 9 bases. Germline loops: CDR1 SGHDN, CDR2 FVKESK. The CDR3 loop spans 19 amino acids. CDR3 residues: CTSSQEATGTGRFMDEQFF. The CDR3 nucleotides are TGTACCAGCAGCCAAGAAGCAACCGGGACAGGGCGATTCATGGATGAGCAGTTCTTC.

The V and J genes are TRBV7-2 and TRBJ1-2; D gene uncertain. The V gene lost 5 bases and the J gene lost 6 bases, with 22 bases spanning the gap. CDR1 and CDR2 from the germline V gene are SGHTA and FQGNSA. The CDR3 totals 16 residues. The CDR3 spells CASSLTPVTINDGYTF. The DNA of the CDR3 is TGTGCCAGCAGCCTCACTCCGGTGACAATCAATGATGGCTACACCTTC.

This clonotype turned up a few times. The chain has TRBV12-3 or TRBV12-4 and TRBJ1-2, with D unclear. Trimming pared 1 base from V and 6 bases from J, leaving 12 bases between. The CDR3 runs to 14 residues. The CDR3 region has the DNA TGTGCCAGCAGTTTAGGACCTCTCGGGGATGGCTACACCTTC. Protein: CASSLGPLGDGYTF.

This clonotype was seen a few times. The chain combines TRBV20-1 with TRBJ1-4, with 9 bases lining up with TRBD1. Unmatched junction bases numbered 5, after V lost 2 bases and J lost 4 bases. In germline, CDR1 is DFQATT, CDR2 SNEGSKA (reference sequence). CDR3 length: 15 residues. In DNA, the CDR3 is TGCAGTGCTAGATATACAGGGGGCGTTAATGAAAAACTGTTTTTT. Its protein is CSARYTGGVNEKLFF.